This T cell receptor beta chain was profiled in a study of T cell clusters in autoimmune cytopenias. The study, taken as a whole, reports: TRB repertoire shifts in secondary cytopenia and chronic lymphocytic leukemia mostly reflected lymphoma, not autoimmunity. Primary autoimmune cytopenia patients appeared to lack physiological T cell clusters present in healthy donors.

TRB rearrangements were amplified by touch-down multiplex PCR with mixed TRB-A/B primers. Each CDR3 protein gets one entry in TCRdb, which reprocessed the multiplex PCR reads and gives no DNA. This sample contains some 5,000 distinct CDR3 sequences. TRB was amplified from roughly 250 ng of peripheral blood genomic DNA per sample. This clonotype is medium-sized (0.01 to 0.1%) by frequency. Its antigen is unidentified. This sequence originates from a human donor with an autoimmune cytopenia or autoimmune hepatitis (not recorded which). Sequencing used peripheral blood.

CDR3 loop: CASSQPGLAGGRNYEQYF. The chain uses TRBV11-1 and TRBJ2-7; the D call from TCRdb, TRBD2, cannot be confirmed without DNA. CDR3 length: 18 amino acids. Per the germline V gene, CDR1 is SGHAT and CDR2 is FQDESV (reference sequence).